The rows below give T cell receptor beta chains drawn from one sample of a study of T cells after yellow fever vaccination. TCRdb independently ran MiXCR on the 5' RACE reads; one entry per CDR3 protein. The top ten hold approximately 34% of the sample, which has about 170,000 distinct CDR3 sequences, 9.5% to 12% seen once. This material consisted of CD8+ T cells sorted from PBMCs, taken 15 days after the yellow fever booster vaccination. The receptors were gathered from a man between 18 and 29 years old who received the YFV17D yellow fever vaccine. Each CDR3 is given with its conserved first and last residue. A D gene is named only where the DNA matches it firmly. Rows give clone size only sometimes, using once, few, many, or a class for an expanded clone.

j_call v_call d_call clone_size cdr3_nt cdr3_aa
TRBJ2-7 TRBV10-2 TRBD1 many TGCGCCAGCACCACTGATACCGGGACAGTGGCCTACGAGCAGTACTTC CASTTDTGTVAYEQYF
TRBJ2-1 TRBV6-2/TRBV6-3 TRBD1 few TGTGCCAGCACCACTTGGACAGGGCGGAATGAGCAGTTCTTC CASTTWTGRNEQFF
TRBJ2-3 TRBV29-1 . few TGCAGCGTTGTGGCGGTAGCTAACTTCTTTTCTAGCACAGATACGCAGTATTTT CSVVAVANFFSSTDTQYF
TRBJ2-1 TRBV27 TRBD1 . TGTGCCAGCAGTTTAGTTGACAGGGGCGATGAGCAGTTCTTC CASSLVDRGDEQFF
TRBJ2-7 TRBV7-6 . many TGTGCCAGCCCTAGAGTGCCTCAGGGGCACGAGCAGTACTTC CASPRVPQGHEQYF
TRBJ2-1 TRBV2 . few TGTGCCAGCAGTGAAGACGTCTGGGGAGGAGGGCAGGTTTTCTTC CASSEDVWGGGQVFF
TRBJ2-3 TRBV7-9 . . TGTGCCAGCAGCATTGCGGACAGCACAGATACGCAGTATTTT CASSIADSTDTQYF
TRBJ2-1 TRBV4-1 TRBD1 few TGCGCCAGCAGCCAAGAAGATCGGACAGGGGCGGATGAGCAGTTCTTC CASSQEDRTGADEQFF
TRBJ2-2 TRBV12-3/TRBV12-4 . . TGTGCCAGCAGTCCGTCAGTCAGGGGCACCGGGGAGCTGTTTTTT CASSPSVRGTGELFF
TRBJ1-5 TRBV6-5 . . TGTGCCAGCAGTTACTCGGGTGCCAATCAGCCCCAGCATTTT CASSYSGANQPQHF
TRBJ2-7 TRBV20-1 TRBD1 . TGCAGTGCTATGACAGGGGGAAAGATCTACGAGCAGTACTTC CSAMTGGKIYEQYF